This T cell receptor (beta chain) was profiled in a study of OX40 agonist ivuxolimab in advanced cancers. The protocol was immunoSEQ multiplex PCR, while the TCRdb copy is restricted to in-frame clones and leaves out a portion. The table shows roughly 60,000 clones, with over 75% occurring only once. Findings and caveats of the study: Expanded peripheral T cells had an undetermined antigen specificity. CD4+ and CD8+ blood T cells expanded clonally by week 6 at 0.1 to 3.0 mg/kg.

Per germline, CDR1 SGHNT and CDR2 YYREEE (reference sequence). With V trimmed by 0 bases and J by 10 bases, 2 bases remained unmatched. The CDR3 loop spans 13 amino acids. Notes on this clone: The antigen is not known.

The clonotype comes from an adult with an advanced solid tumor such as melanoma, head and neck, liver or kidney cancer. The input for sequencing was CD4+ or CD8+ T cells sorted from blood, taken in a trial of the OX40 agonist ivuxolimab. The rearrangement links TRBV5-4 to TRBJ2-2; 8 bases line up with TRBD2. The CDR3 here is CASSLGTSPELFF. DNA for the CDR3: TGTGCCAGCAGCTTGGGGACTAGCCCGGAGCTGTTTTTT.